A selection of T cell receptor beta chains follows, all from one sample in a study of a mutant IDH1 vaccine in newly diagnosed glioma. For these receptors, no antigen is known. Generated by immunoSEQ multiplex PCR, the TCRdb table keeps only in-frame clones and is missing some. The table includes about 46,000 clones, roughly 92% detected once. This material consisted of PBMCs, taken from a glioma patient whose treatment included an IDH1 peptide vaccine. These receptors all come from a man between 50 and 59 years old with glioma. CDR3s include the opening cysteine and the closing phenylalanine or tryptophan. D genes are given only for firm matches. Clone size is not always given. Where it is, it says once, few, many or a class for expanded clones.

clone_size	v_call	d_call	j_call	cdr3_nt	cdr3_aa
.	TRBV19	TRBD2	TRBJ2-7	TGTGCCAGTAGTATATCCCTAGCGGGGAGTAGTTACGAGCAGTACTTC	CASSISLAGSSYEQYF
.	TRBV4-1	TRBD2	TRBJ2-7	TGCGCCAGCAGCCAGCCAGGGACTAGCTCCTACGAGCAGTACTTC	CASSQPGTSSYEQYF
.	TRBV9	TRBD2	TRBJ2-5	TGTGCCAGCAACCCACACGCGGGGGTGGGGCAAGAGACCCAGTACTTC	CASNPHAGVGQETQYF
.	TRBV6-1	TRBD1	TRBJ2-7	TGTGCCAGCAGGGGGACAGGGGGTCCCTACGAGCAGTACTTC	CASRGTGGPYEQYF
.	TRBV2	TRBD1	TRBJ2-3	TGTGCCAGCAGTGCACAGGGGAGCACAGATACGCAGTATTTT	CASSAQGSTDTQYF
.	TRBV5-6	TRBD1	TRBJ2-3	TGTGCCAGCAGCAGGACAGGGCTAGGTGATACGCAGTATTTT	CASSRTGLGDTQYF
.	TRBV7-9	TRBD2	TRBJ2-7	TGTGCCAGCAGCCAAAGCGGGAGGGCCCGCGGACAGCAGTACTTC	CASSQSGRARGQQYF
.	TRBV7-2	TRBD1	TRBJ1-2	TGTGCCAGCAGCCGGACAGGGGGCGCGGATGGCTACACCTTC	CASSRTGGADGYTF
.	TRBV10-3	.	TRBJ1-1	TGTGCCATCAGTGACAGGGCGAACACTGAAGCTTTCTTT	CAISDRANTEAFF
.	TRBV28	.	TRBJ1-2	TGTGCCAGCAGTGGCAATTCCGGTGGCTACACCTTC	CASSGNSGGYTF
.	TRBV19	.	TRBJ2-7	TGTGCCAGTACCCAAGGGGCCAGGGGCCTATACGAGCAGTACTTC	CASTQGARGLYEQYF
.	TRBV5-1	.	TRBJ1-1	TGCGCCAGCAGCGGGACATCCAACACTGAAGCTTTCTTT	CASSGTSNTEAFF
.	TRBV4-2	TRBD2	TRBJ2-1	TGTGCCAGCAGCCGACTAGCGGGAGACAATGAGCAGTTCTTC	CASSRLAGDNEQFF
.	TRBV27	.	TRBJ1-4	TGTGCCAGCAGTCTAGCCCCTGCGCTAACTAATGAAAAACTGTTTTTT	CASSLAPALTNEKLFF
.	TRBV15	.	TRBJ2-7	TGTGCCACCAGCCCGGGTCTATCTTACGAGCAGTACTTC	CATSPGLSYEQYF
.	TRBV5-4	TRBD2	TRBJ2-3	TGTGCCAGCAGCACCATTCAAGCGGGAGGAACAGATACGCAGTATTTT	CASSTIQAGGTDTQYF
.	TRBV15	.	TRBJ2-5	TGTGCCACCAGCATGCGTACGGCTCAAGAGACCCAGTACTTC	CATSMRTAQETQYF
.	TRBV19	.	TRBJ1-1	TGTGCCAGTAGTAGGCCCCCGGGCACTGAAGCTTTCTTT	CASSRPPGTEAFF
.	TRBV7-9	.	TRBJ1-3	TGTGCCAGCAGCTCGGGCCCGCATCTCTCTGGAAACACCATATATTTT	CASSSGPHLSGNTIYF
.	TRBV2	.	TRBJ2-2	TGTGCCAGCCTCGGAGGATGGAGCGCCGGGGAGCTGTTTTTT	CASLGGWSAGELFF
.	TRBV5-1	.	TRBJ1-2	TGCGCCAGCAGCTTTTTCAACTATGGCTACACCTTC	CASSFFNYGYTF
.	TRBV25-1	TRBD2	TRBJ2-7	TGTGCCAGCAGTGAATCAGGACTAGCGGTGTACGAGCAGTACTTC	CASSESGLAVYEQYF
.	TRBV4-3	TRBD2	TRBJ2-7	TGCGCCAGCAGCCAAGATTTGGCTAGCGGGGGGGCAGTGCAGTACTTC	CASSQDLASGGAVQYF
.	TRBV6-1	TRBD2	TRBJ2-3	TGTGCCAGCAGTTCTAGCGGGCTTAGCACAGATACGCAGTATTTT	CASSSSGLSTDTQYF
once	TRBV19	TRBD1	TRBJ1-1	TGTGCCAGTAGCGATCCGGGACAGGGGAACACTGAAGCTTTCTTT	CASSDPGQGNTEAFF
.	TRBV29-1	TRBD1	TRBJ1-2	TGCAGCGCCTATGGCGGGGACAGTGAATATGGCTACACCTTC	CSAYGGDSEYGYTF
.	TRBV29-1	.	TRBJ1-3	TGCAGCGCCACAGGAACTGGAAACACCATATATTTT	CSATGTGNTIYF
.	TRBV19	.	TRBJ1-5	TGTGCCAGTAGTGGCCGTGAAACAGTGAGTAGGATGGGCAATCAGCCCCAGCATTTT	CASSGRETVSRMGNQPQHF
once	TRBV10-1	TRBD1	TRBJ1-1	TGCGCCAGCAGTCCCGGGACAGGGTCGGAAGCTTTCTTT	CASSPGTGSEAFF
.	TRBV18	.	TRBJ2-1	TGTGCCAGCTCACCCCTAGAGGTCCGCCATGAGCAGTTCTTC	CASSPLEVRHEQFF
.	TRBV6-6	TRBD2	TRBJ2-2	TGTGCCAGCAGGCGTAGCGGGAGTAGCGGGGAGCTGTTTTTT	CASRRSGSSGELFF
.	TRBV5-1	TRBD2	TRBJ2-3	TGCGCCAGCAGCTTGGTTGGGGGGGTTACCTACACAGATACGCAGTATTTT	CASSLVGGVTYTDTQYF
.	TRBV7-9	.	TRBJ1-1	TGTGCCAGCAGCTTGGGGACCGAAGCTTTCTTT	CASSLGTEAFF
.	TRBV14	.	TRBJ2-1	TGTGCCAGCAGCGTAAGTCGGAATGAGCAGTTCTTC	CASSVSRNEQFF
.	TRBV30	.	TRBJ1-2	TGTGCCTGGAGAGGGTACTATGGCTACACCTTC	CAWRGYYGYTF
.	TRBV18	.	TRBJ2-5	TGTGCCAGCTCACTTTCCATACAAGAGACCCAGTACTTC	CASSLSIQETQYF
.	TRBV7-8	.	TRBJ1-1	TGTGCCAGCAGCTTAGTTGAGACACTGAACACTGAAGCTTTCTTT	CASSLVETLNTEAFF
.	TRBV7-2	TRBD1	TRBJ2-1	TGTGCCAGCAGCTTATCACAGGGGGCCCACAATGAGCAGTTCTTC	CASSLSQGAHNEQFF
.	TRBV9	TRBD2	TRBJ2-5	TGTGCCAGCAGTAATAGCGGGGGGCGGTACCAAGAGACCCAGTACTTC	CASSNSGGRYQETQYF
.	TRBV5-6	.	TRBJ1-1	TGTGCCAGCAGCAGGACGGGTGTTGAAGCTTTCTTT	CASSRTGVEAFF
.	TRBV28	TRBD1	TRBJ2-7	TGTGCCAGCAGTGGGGACAGGTCATCCGAGCAGTACTTC	CASSGDRSSEQYF
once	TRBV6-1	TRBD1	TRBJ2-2	TGTGCCAGCAGTGCCGGACAGGCCGGGGAGCTGTTTTTT	CASSAGQAGELFF